The entry below describes one T cell receptor beta chain. Germline CDR1 and CDR2: MNHEY and SMNVEV (reference sequence). Trimming removed 6 bases at V and 9 bases at J, with 12 bases between. The CDR3 extends over 13 amino acids. The method was immunoSEQ multiplex PCR; TCRdb's version includes in-frame clones alone and lacks a portion of them. The sample includes 50,000 to 75,000 clones, 90% to 95% of them seen just once. The data belong to a study of blood T cell repertoires in COVID-19. Sequencing input: peripheral blood. V and J are TRBV27 and TRBJ1-6; D is uncertain. The receptor was derived from a man aged 45-65 years with active COVID-19. The CDR3 region is CASSPLGSSPLHF. CDR3 bases: TGTGCCAGCAGCCCCCTGGGCTCTTCACCCCTCCACTTT.